This TCR beta chain appears in the sequencing data of a study of cytomegalovirus exposure and HLA in healthy donors. Findings of the study overall: A highly shared variant cluster was judged a likely technical artifact. In vitro testing confirmed a few CMV-associated chains as specific for CMV antigens. When a later analysis compared HLA-associated TCR beta chains with equally common others, the HLA-associated chains turned out to be more clonally expanded and to have lower generation probabilities.

The PCR employed 60 Vbeta primers together with 13 Jbeta primers. Generated by immunoSEQ multiplex PCR, the TCRdb table keeps only in-frame clones and is missing some. The data contain about 150,000 clones, around 80% of them singletons. V was clipped by 10 bases and J by 6 bases, with 15 bases between them. The CDR3 has 13 residues. Germline CDR1 and CDR2: ENHRY and SYGVKD. Healthy bone marrow donors supplied every sample. About this clone: Its specificity is unknown.

This chain uses TRBV10-3 with TRBJ2-2; D not certain. The clonotype was recovered from a boy aged 2 to 10 in good health and CMV-seronegative. The sample was PBMCs. The CDR3 DNA reads as TGTGCCACCCACGGAGAATTAGCCGGGGAGCTGTTTTTT. Amino acid sequence: CATHGELAGELFF.